A single T cell receptor beta chain is shown here with its context. What it binds is not known. As every portion of the isolated RNA was reverse transcribed, the sequencing read expressed TCRB transcripts. Libraries were prepared by immunoSEQ multiplex PCR; TCRdb keeps only in-frame clonotypes and omits some of them. The table lists a few hundred thousand clones, around 24% of them singletons. This sample was included in a study of beta chain features in type 1 diabetes. The study, taken as a whole, reports: Shortening that was moderate but significant affected the TCRB CDR3s of Type 1 diabetes patients in all four CD4+ subsets.

In germline, CDR1 is SQVTM, CDR2 ANQGSEA. The CDR3 is 13 amino acids. V lost 3 bases to trimming and J lost 4 bases, with 12 bases between them. The source is a woman aged 30 to 39 with type 1 diabetes. The chain joins TRBV29-1 to TRBJ1-1; D remains unclear. Sequencing input: naive CD4+ T cells from blood. The CDR3 coding sequence is TGCAGCGTTGAGGTGGACTGGGGCACTGAAGCTTTCTTT. Its translation: CSVEVDWGTEAFF.